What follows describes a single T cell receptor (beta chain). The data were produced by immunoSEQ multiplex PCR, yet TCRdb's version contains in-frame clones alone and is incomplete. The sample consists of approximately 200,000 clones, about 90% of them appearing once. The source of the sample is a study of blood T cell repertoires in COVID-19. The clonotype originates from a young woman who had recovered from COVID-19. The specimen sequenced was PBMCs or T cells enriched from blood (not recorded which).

DNA for the CDR3: TGTGCCACCAGACGAGACAGAGACATGAACACTGAAGCTTTCTTT. Its translation: CATRRDRDMNTEAFF. The chain couples TRBV15 to TRBJ1-1, with a weak D call TRBD1 (5 bases). The CDR3 is made up of 15 amino acids. The ends were cut back, 6 bases at V and 0 bases at J, with 14 bases in the middle. CDR1 LNHNV and CDR2 YYDKDF come from the germline V gene (reference sequence).